A single sample gave rise to the 15 T cell receptor beta chains below, sequenced in a study of patients and donors after allogeneic stem cell transplantation. TCRdb reanalysed the RT-PCR reads using MiXCR and keeps one entry per CDR3 protein. The sample has about a million distinct CDR3 sequences; roughly 18% are singletons. The sequenced material came from blood, either unsorted or a sorted T cell fraction (not recorded which). Receptors were obtained from a human donor who was either an allogeneic HSCT recipient or a stem cell or donor lymphocyte infusion donor (not recorded which). It is not recorded whose cells these are; they may come from a transplant donor.

A few counts support this clonotype. The chain employs TRBV6-5 and TRBJ2-2; TRBD1 matches 10 bases. After removal of 4 bases from V and 9 bases from J, the junction contained 8 bases not matched to a gene. This CDR3 spans 15 amino acids. Per the germline V gene, CDR1 is MNHEY and CDR2 is SVGAGI. This CDR3 reads CASSSGTGAGRELFF. For the CDR3, the DNA is TGTGCCAGCAGTTCCGGGACAGGGGCTGGTCGGGAGCTGTTTTTT.

This clonotype was counted at least ten times. CDR3: CASSPRPSTDTQYF. In DNA form, the CDR3 reads TGTGCCAGCAGTCCCCGCCCGAGCACAGATACGCAGTATTTT. This sequence joins TRBV27 and TRBJ2-3, with D unresolved. The CDR3 runs to 14 residues. Germline V gene data show CDR1 as MNHEY and CDR2 as SMNVEV (reference sequence). The germline V and J ends were trimmed by 5 bases and 0 bases, with 9 bases remaining between them.

The rearrangement links TRBV5-6 to TRBJ2-5; no clear D. The germline V gene has CDR1 SGHDT and CDR2 YYEEEE. The CDR3 runs 12 residues. The V and J ends lost 4 bases and 3 bases respectively, with 7 bases between them. In nucleotides, the CDR3 is TGTGCCAGCAGCCGTATTGAAGAGACCCAGTACTTC. Its protein is CASSRIEETQYF.

The chain joins TRBV12-3 or TRBV12-4 to TRBJ2-1, with D perhaps TRBD2 (6 bases). Trimming stripped 6 bases from V and 4 bases from J, with 16 bases between. The CDR3 length is 15 residues. CDR3 sequence reads: CASSLLTREYNEQFF. CDR3 DNA sequence: TGTGCCAGCAGCCTCCTGACTAGAGAGTACAATGAGCAGTTCTTC.

The chain has TRBV12-3 or TRBV12-4 and TRBJ1-1; a possible D gene is TRBD1 (6 bases). V lost 6 bases and J lost 0, with 17 bases in between. The CDR3 contains 16 residues. CDR3 region: CASSVPDSGMNTEAFF. CDR3 nucleotide sequence: TGTGCCAGCAGCGTACCGGACAGTGGGATGAACACTGAAGCTTTCTTT.

The chain carries TRBV7-9 and TRBJ1-2; D may be TRBD1 (6 bases). The CDR3 has 16 residues. V lost 5 bases and J 2 bases, leaving 18 bases between the germline ends. Per the germline V gene, CDR1 is SEHNR and CDR2 is FQNEAQ (reference sequence). The CDR3 reads CASSPTTGPQNYGYTF. The CDR3 DNA follows: TGTGCCAGCAGCCCCACGACAGGCCCCCAAAACTATGGCTACACCTTC.

This chain connects TRBV29-1 to TRBJ2-3; 11 nucleotides match TRBD2. The CDR3 contains 15 residues. In germline, CDR1 is SQVTM, CDR2 ANQGSEA. With V trimmed by 0 bases and J by 1 base, 0 bases remained unmatched. The CDR3 spells CSVEEGLAGTDTQYF. CDR3 DNA sequence: TGCAGCGTTGAAGAGGGACTAGCGGGCACAGATACGCAGTATTTT.

V usage is TRBV4-2 and J usage is TRBJ2-3, with 8 bases identical to TRBD2. V trimming: 4 bases; J trimming: 4 bases; junction bases outside the gene matches: 7. Germline loops: CDR1 LGHNA, CDR2 YNFKEQ. The CDR3 sequence is 15 residues long. CDR3 sequence reads: CASSPSGTSPDTQYF. The CDR3 bases are TGTGCCAGCAGCCCCTCAGGGACTAGTCCAGATACGCAGTATTTT.

This clonotype was counted at least ten times. The chain employs TRBV12-3 or TRBV12-4 and TRBJ1-1; weak D call: TRBD1 (5 bases). Trimming shortened V by 6 bases and J by 1 base, and 12 bases separated the two germline ends. The CDR3 has 14 residues. CDR3 in DNA: TGTGCCAGCAGCCGTCGTACAGGGAACACTGAAGCTTTCTTT. Protein product: CASSRRTGNTEAFF.

This clonotype has just a few counts. The chain recombines TRBV24-1 with TRBJ1-5; 7 bases are a match to TRBD1. V was clipped by 6 bases and J by 2 bases; unmatched bases: 6. The germline gives CDR1 KGHDR, CDR2 SFDVKD. There are 15 residues in the CDR3. Here the CDR3 DNA reads TGTGCCACCAGTCCGGGACAGAGTGGCAATCAGCCCCAGCATTTT. Translation: CATSPGQSGNQPQHF.

This clonotype turned up a few times. The CDR3: CSVPQGRGGNQPQHF. The CDR3 nucleotides are TGCAGTGTTCCACAGGGGAGAGGTGGCAATCAGCCCCAGCATTTT. The gene calls are TRBV20-1 and TRBJ1-5, with TRBD1 matching 7 bases. V lost 7 bases and J lost 2; bases outside the gene matches: 11. The V gene's germline CDR1 is DFQATT and CDR2 SNEGSKA (reference sequence). This CDR3 has 15 residues.

The chain couples TRBV7-8 to TRBJ1-1; TRBD1 matches 8 bases. The germline CDR1 and CDR2 sequences are SGHVS and FQNEAQ. CDR3 size: 15 residues. The junction had 10 bases not matched to a gene; V was cut back by 4 bases and J by 6 bases. The CDR3 loop reads CASSSTSGGGPEAFF. DNA of the CDR3: TGTGCCAGCAGCTCGACCTCAGGGGGCGGACCTGAAGCTTTCTTT.

This rearrangement joins TRBV5-5 to TRBJ2-5; no clear D gene. The CDR3 contains 14 residues. Germline assignment: CDR1 SGHKS and CDR2 YYEKEE (reference sequence). V was clipped by 5 bases and J by 5 bases, with 16 bases between them. The CDR3 spells CASSSGLPRETQYF. Written as DNA, the CDR3 is TGTGCCAGCAGTTCGGGCCTCCCTAGGGAGACCCAGTACTTC.

This clonotype appeared a few times. CDR3 residues: CASSLVPASGLSTDTQYF. The CDR3 bases are TGTGCCAGCAGCTTAGTCCCGGCTAGCGGTTTGAGCACAGATACGCAGTATTTT. This sequence joins TRBV11-2 and TRBJ2-3; 7 bases agree with TRBD2. Germline lookup yields CDR1 SGHAT and CDR2 FQNNGV. This CDR3 is 18 amino acids long. The V segment lost 1 base and the J segment 0 bases; nucleotides outside the gene matches: 10.

The chain uses TRBV20-1 and TRBJ1-1, with D possibly being TRBD1 (5 bases). This CDR3 is 15 amino acids long. V was trimmed by 5 bases and J by 1 base, leaving 17 bases between them. Germline values: CDR1 DFQATT, CDR2 SNEGSKA (reference sequence). CDR3 bases: TGCAGTGCTGGCCCTATCAGGGTAGGGAACACTGAAGCTTTCTTT. Amino acids: CSAGPIRVGNTEAFF.